The 32 T cell receptor beta chains in this list originate from one sample, sequenced in a study of T cells in Graves' hyperthyroidism and ophthalmopathy. RNA transcripts were the template for amplifying TCR beta CDR3 regions. HTBI primers were employed in a first-round RT-PCR of the TCR CDR3. TCRdb fed the multiplex PCR reads into MiXCR, producing one record per CDR3 protein. The sample records over 350,000 distinct CDR3 sequences, about 18% being singletons. Sequenced: blood. The receptors originated from a man aged 18 to 29 with Graves' ophthalmopathy.

This clonotype occurred many times. CDR3 in amino acids: CASSSMLGGNEQFF. The CDR3 DNA reads TGTGCCAGCAGCTCCATGCTGGGGGGGAATGAGCAGTTCTTC. V usage is TRBV7-2 and J usage is TRBJ2-1, with 7 bases matching TRBD2. CDR1 is SGHTA and CDR2 is FQGNSA in the germline V gene. The V segment lost 4 bases and the J segment 7 bases; nucleotides outside the gene matches: 7. The CDR3 is made up of 14 amino acids.

Remarks on this clonotype: A much more abundant neighbour one base away suggests this may be a read error. The chain links TRBV7-6 to TRBJ2-7, with 8 bases that match TRBD2. The CDR3 is 14 residues long. Germline CDR1 is SGHVS and CDR2 is FNYEAQ. CDR3 loop: CASSRTGGGYERYF. The CDR3 nucleotides read TGTGCCAGCAGCCGTACCGGGGGGGGCTACGAGCGGTACTTC.

The chain uses TRBV6-9 and TRBJ2-2, with TRBD1 as a possible D gene (5 bases). There are 18 residues in the CDR3. Per the germline V gene, CDR1 is MNHGY and CDR2 is SVAAGI. Trimming pared 3 bases from V and 4 bases from J, leaving 21 bases between. CDR3 residues: CASSYGWWGRRLTGELFF. The CDR3 region has the DNA TGTGCCAGCAGTTACGGGTGGTGGGGCAGGCGGCTCACCGGGGAGCTGTTTTTT.

This clonotype has at least ten counts. The chain joins TRBV11-2 to TRBJ2-7, with D possibly matching TRBD1 (5 bases). V was shortened by 0 bases and J by 6 bases, with 9 bases between the two germline ends. CDR3 length equals 13 residues. From germline, CDR1 is SGHAT and CDR2 FQNNGV. In nucleotides, the CDR3 is TGTGCCAGCAGCTTAGATGCAGGGCTCGAGCAGTACTTC. Its protein is CASSLDAGLEQYF.

This chain uses TRBV7-9 with TRBJ1-5, with TRBD1 as a possible D gene (6 bases). Germline CDR1 and CDR2: SEHNR and FQNEAQ (reference sequence). The ends were cut back, 4 bases at V and 1 base at J, with 17 bases in the middle. CDR3 size: 17 residues. CDR3 region: CASSSSSGGLSNQPQHF. CDR3 DNA: TGTGCCAGCAGCTCATCGTCGGGGGGGCTGAGCAATCAGCCCCAGCATTTT.

V is TRBV3-1 and J is TRBJ2-7; 10 positions match TRBD1. Trimming at V came to 3 bases and at J to 4 bases, leaving 6 bases not matched to a gene. Germline V gene lookup returns CDR1 LGHDT and CDR2 YNNKEL (reference sequence). This CDR3 region has 15 residues. CDR3 nucleotides: TGTGCCAGCAGCCACCCCGGGACAGGGGATTACGAGCAGTACTTC. Encoded protein: CASSHPGTGDYEQYF.

V usage is TRBV7-6 and J usage is TRBJ1-1; D might be TRBD1 (5 bases). This CDR3 has 13 amino acids. The V gene lost 5 bases and the J gene lost 4 bases, with 11 bases spanning the gap. From germline, CDR1 is SGHVS and CDR2 FNYEAQ. The chain's CDR3 is CASSPQQGTEAFF. In DNA, the CDR3 is TGTGCCAGCAGCCCACAGCAGGGCACTGAAGCTTTCTTT.

The chain couples TRBV4-1 to TRBJ2-5; D remains ambiguous. Germline V gene sequence: CDR1 MGHRA, CDR2 YSYEKL. Trimming took off 2 bases at V and 4 bases at J, with 11 bases between the two ends. This CDR3 spans 14 amino acids. Written as DNA, the CDR3 is TGCGCCAGCAGCCAATATACGGTGCGAGAGACCCAGTACTTC. It specifies CASSQYTVRETQYF.

This clonotype has more than one count but fewer than ten. J is TRBJ1-2 and V is TRBV20-1; D might be TRBD1 (5 bases). This CDR3 has 13 residues. Deletions cut 1 base from V and 8 bases from J, with 14 bases between. Germline V gene data show CDR1 as DFQATT and CDR2 as SNEGSKA (reference sequence). CDR3 sequence: CSARGGPEGGYTF. The CDR3 bases are TGCAGTGCTAGAGGGGGTCCGGAGGGGGGCTACACCTTC.

The chain is built from TRBV7-9 and TRBJ2-1, with D perhaps matching TRBD2 (6 bases). Germline V CDR1 and CDR2: SEHNR, FQNEAQ (reference sequence). Trimming left V 6 bases short and J 6 bases short, with 18 bases between. This CDR3 has 15 amino acids. The CDR3 loop reads CASSRDSSFRNEQFF. CDR3 bases: TGTGCCAGCAGTCGGGACTCTTCCTTTCGCAATGAGCAGTTCTTC.

This clonotype was picked up a small number of times. This rearrangement joins TRBV4-1 to TRBJ2-3; 9 bases match TRBD1. CDR3 size: 15 residues. V gave up 3 bases and J gave up 2 bases; unmatched junction bases: 3. CDR1 MGHRA and CDR2 YSYEKL come from the germline V gene. The CDR3 sequence is CASSHGDRVTDTQYF. The CDR3 region has the DNA TGCGCCAGCAGCCATGGGGACAGGGTCACAGATACGCAGTATTTT.

To note about this clonotype: The junction and the germline gene differ at one end; a read error may be behind it. The chain carries TRBV19 and TRBJ1-1; D remains unclear. Germline CDR1 and CDR2: LNHDA and SQIVND (reference sequence). This CDR3 has 15 residues. The chain's CDR3 is CASSTPAGMKTEAFF. As DNA, the CDR3 is TGTGCCAGTAGTACCCCCGCGGGGATGAAAACTGAAGCTTTCTTT.

This clonotype was seen at least ten times. This sequence joins TRBV7-9 and TRBJ2-5, with D tentatively TRBD2 (5 bases). The germline V gene encodes CDR1 SEHNR and CDR2 FQNEAQ (reference sequence). Trimming shortened V by 7 bases and J by 4 bases, and 19 bases separated the two germline ends. This CDR3 is 15 amino acids long. The DNA of the CDR3 is TGTGCCAGCACCCCAGAGGTCGGGGTGGGAGAGACCCAGTACTTC. This gives the protein CASTPEVGVGETQYF.

The chain joins TRBV9 to TRBJ2-7, with a tentative D call TRBD2 (6 bases). The V end lost 4 bases, the J end lost 3 bases, and 14 bases lay between the germline ends. CDR3 length: 14 amino acids. Germline CDR1 reads SGDLS; CDR2 reads YYNGEE. CDR3 DNA: TGTGCCAGCAGCCCAGAGGCGGGGTACTACGAGCAGTACTTC. It encodes CASSPEAGYYEQYF.

The chain couples TRBV15 to TRBJ1-4; no clear D gene. Germline CDR1 reads LNHNV; CDR2 reads YYDKDF (reference sequence). V lost 0 bases and J lost 5, with 7 bases in between. The CDR3 has 14 residues. The DNA for the CDR3 is TGTGCCACCAGCAGAGATCAAGCAAATGAAAAACTGTTTTTT. Translated: CATSRDQANEKLFF.

The rearrangement joins TRBV5-1 to TRBJ2-1; the D gene is possibly TRBD1 (5 bases). Germline V gene sequence: CDR1 SGHRS, CDR2 YFSETQ. The CDR3 sequence is 13 residues long. V was cut by 4 bases and J by 8 bases, with 13 bases left in between. CDR3 amino acids: CASSAQGEDEQFF. The DNA for the CDR3 is TGCGCCAGCAGCGCGCAGGGCGAGGATGAGCAGTTCTTC.

This clonotype occurred many times. The J gene is TRBJ2-3, the V gene TRBV7-2; D unresolved. This CDR3 has 11 residues. V lost 7 bases and J 0 bases, leaving 2 bases between the germline ends. Germline V CDR1 and CDR2: SGHTA, FQGNSA. CDR3 DNA sequence: TGTGCCAGCACGAGCACAGATACGCAGTATTTT. Residues: CASTSTDTQYF.

Ten or more counts support this clonotype. The J gene is TRBJ2-7, the V gene TRBV7-9; D is uncertain. CDR3 length: 15 residues. Germline assignment: CDR1 SEHNR and CDR2 FQNEAQ (reference sequence). V lost 3 bases, J lost 2 bases, and 14 bases lay in between. CDR3 sequence: CASSFTAYNPYEQYF. CDR3 sequence (DNA): TGTGCCAGCAGCTTCACGGCATATAACCCCTACGAGCAGTACTTC.

This clonotype was counted ten times or more. The chain employs TRBV12-3 or TRBV12-4 and TRBJ2-7; TRBD2 might be the D (5 bases). V gave up 4 bases and J gave up 2 bases, with 9 bases separating them. The length of the CDR3 is 13 residues. CDR3 in DNA: TGTGCCAGCAGTTACGGGGATACCTACGAGCAGTACTTC. Its translation: CASSYGDTYEQYF.

This clonotype occurred many times. A junction boundary mismatches the germline segment, possibly from a read error. The chain employs TRBV2 and TRBJ2-3; D perhaps matches TRBD2 (7 bases). Germline CDR1 SNHLY, CDR2 FYNNEI. CDR3 length equals 16 residues. The CDR3 region is CASREGAGARTDTQYF. The DNA of the CDR3 is TGTGCCAGCAGGGAAGGGGCGGGGGCTCGCACAGATACGCAGTATTTT.

This clonotype was seen a handful of times. The V and J genes are TRBV9 and TRBJ2-7; possibly TRBD1 or TRBD2 for D (6 bases each). Germline V CDR1 and CDR2: SGDLS, YYNGEE. Trimming took off 0 bases at V and 0 bases at J, with 10 bases between the two ends. The CDR3 sequence is 15 residues long. CDR3 coding DNA: TGTGCCAGCAGCGTAGCGGGGGCGAGCTCCTACGAGCAGTACTTC. Encoded protein: CASSVAGASSYEQYF.

The chain links TRBV9 to TRBJ1-2, with a tentative D call TRBD1 (6 bases). In germline, CDR1 is SGDLS, CDR2 YYNGEE. The CDR3 runs to 15 residues. Trimming took 0 bases from V and 8 from J, leaving 17 bases between them. CDR3: CASSVAAGELEGYTF. The CDR3 nucleotides read TGTGCCAGCAGCGTAGCGGCAGGGGAACTGGAGGGCTACACCTTC.

This clonotype was detected ten times or more. The rearrangement links TRBV5-1 to TRBJ2-7; no clear D. The ends were cut back, 0 bases at V and 3 bases at J, with 4 bases in the middle. Germline values: CDR1 SGHRS, CDR2 YFSETQ. This CDR3 comprises 12 residues. CDR3 sequence (DNA): TGCGCCAGCAGCTTGGATTTCTACGAGCAGTACTTC. Translating gives CASSLDFYEQYF. Supplemented by reference TRBV5-1 and TRBJ2-7, the full variable domain reads KAGVTQTPRYLIKTRGQQVTLSCSPISGHRSVSWYQQTPGQGLQFLFEYFSETQRNKGNFPGRFSGRQFSNSRSEMNVSTLELGDSALYLCASSLDFYEQYFGPGTRLTVT.

At least ten counts were recorded for this clonotype. This sequence joins TRBV28 and TRBJ1-2, with D tentatively TRBD1 (6 bases). Per germline, CDR1 MDHEN and CDR2 SYDVKM. V was cut by 3 bases and J by 7 bases, with 15 bases left in between. The CDR3 totals 14 residues. This CDR3 reads CASSFPGGTGGYTF. The CDR3 nucleotides read TGTGCCAGCAGTTTTCCTGGGGGCACTGGTGGCTACACCTTC.

This clonotype was found a few times. The chain combines TRBV12-3 or TRBV12-4 with TRBJ2-7; D gene uncertain. This CDR3 is 13 amino acids long. V was shortened by 4 bases and J by 4 bases, with 11 bases between the two germline ends. CDR3 in DNA: TGTGCCAGCAGTTCGGGCCTTTGGTACGAGCAGTACTTC. It specifies CASSSGLWYEQYF.

This clonotype has more than one count but fewer than ten. V and J are TRBV19 and TRBJ2-2, with D hard to call. The CDR3 has 14 amino acids. V was shortened by 3 bases and J by 4 bases, with 9 bases between the two germline ends. The germline V gene encodes CDR1 LNHDA and CDR2 SQIVND (reference sequence). Here the CDR3 reads CASSIRLGTGELFF. CDR3 coding DNA: TGTGCCAGTAGTATTAGATTGGGCACCGGGGAGCTGTTTTTT.

This clonotype has ten or more counts. The chain joins TRBV20-1 to TRBJ1-1, with D unclear. The V and J ends lost 3 bases and 2 bases respectively, with 7 bases between them. This CDR3 spans 12 amino acids. CDR1 and CDR2 from the germline V gene are DFQATT and SNEGSKA (reference sequence). This chain's CDR3 is CSASEGNTEAFF. The CDR3 DNA is TGCAGTGCTAGTGAGGGTAACACTGAAGCTTTCTTT.

The chain links TRBV5-6 to TRBJ2-5; no definite D call. The CDR3 sequence is 16 residues long. The germline gives CDR1 SGHDT, CDR2 YYEEEE. V lost 2 bases and J 5 bases, leaving 19 bases between the germline ends. The CDR3 DNA is TGTGCCAGCAGCTTCTCCCGCCGGAACTCACAGGAGACCCAGTACTTC. Its translation is CASSFSRRNSQETQYF.

V and J are TRBV18 and TRBJ1-2; no firm D call. This CDR3 has 15 residues. Germline assignment: CDR1 KGHSH and CDR2 LQKENI. Trimming removed 5 bases at V and 4 bases at J, with 17 bases between. The CDR3 region is CASSMASQEGYGYTF. CDR3 in DNA: TGTGCCAGCTCAATGGCATCGCAAGAAGGCTATGGCTACACCTTC.

Only a few counts were recorded for this clonotype. The J gene is TRBJ2-1, the V gene TRBV18; D unclear. Germline V lookup: CDR1 KGHSH, CDR2 LQKENI. The CDR3 spans 15 residues. V was cut by 6 bases and J by 0 bases, with 12 bases left in between. CDR3 sequence (DNA): TGTGCCAGCTCCCTTGGACGGTTCTCCTACAATGAGCAGTTCTTC. Protein sequence: CASSLGRFSYNEQFF.

In its sample, this clonotype was seen many times. V is TRBV15 and J is TRBJ1-1; TRBD1 is a possible D gene (5 bases). Trimming shortened V by 0 bases and J by 1 base, and 6 bases separated the two germline ends. Germline V gene lookup returns CDR1 LNHNV and CDR2 YYDKDF (reference sequence). This CDR3 has 14 amino acids. As DNA, the CDR3 is TGTGCCACCAGCAGAGACGGGGGGAACACTGAAGCTTTCTTT. This codes for CATSRDGGNTEAFF.

In DNA form, the CDR3 reads TGTGCCAGCAGTGACGGGGGGGCCGGGGAGCTGTTTTTT. Translated, it gives CASSDGGAGELFF. The rearrangement uses TRBV6-4 and TRBJ2-2, with 7 bases matching TRBD2. The length of the CDR3 is 13 residues. Germline CDR1 is MRHNA and CDR2 is SNTAGT. The ends lost 2 bases at V and 6 bases at J; junction bases unmatched: 0.